The clone carrying this TCR beta chain was seen more than once but under ten times. Its antigen is unknown. Using unique molecular identifiers, the investigators prepared the TCRbeta library. TCRdb itself ran the PCR reads through MiXCR, one entry per CDR3 protein. The sample lists approximately 980,000 distinct CDR3 sequences; roughly 29% were seen once. The data are from a study of T-cell reconstitution after alpha-beta-depleted transplantation in children. Study results and limitations: Alpha-beta T cells about two months after transplant reportedly derived from several hundred expanded graft clones. Recipient T cells and thymic progenitors that survived were the source of the high TCRbeta diversity seen at day 60 in some patients. By one year post-transplant, T-cell counts and diversity largely arose from T cells that were newly produced.

The CDR3 spans 13 residues. Per the germline V gene, CDR1 is MNHNS and CDR2 is SASEGT. V was shortened by 8 bases and J by 3 bases, with 11 bases between the two germline ends. The chain uses TRBV6-1 and TRBJ2-1, with D perhaps matching TRBD1 or TRBD2 (5 bases each). The sample consisted of PBMCs, mostly from graft donor cells, taken 360 days after TCRalphabeta/CD19-depleted stem cell transplant. The TCR sequence derives from a boy less than two years old who had a stem cell transplant for SCID, so the T cells may come from the graft donor. The CDR3 region has the DNA TGTGCCAGCCTCGGGGCAGTCTACAATGAGCAGTTCTTC. This encodes CASLGAVYNEQFF.